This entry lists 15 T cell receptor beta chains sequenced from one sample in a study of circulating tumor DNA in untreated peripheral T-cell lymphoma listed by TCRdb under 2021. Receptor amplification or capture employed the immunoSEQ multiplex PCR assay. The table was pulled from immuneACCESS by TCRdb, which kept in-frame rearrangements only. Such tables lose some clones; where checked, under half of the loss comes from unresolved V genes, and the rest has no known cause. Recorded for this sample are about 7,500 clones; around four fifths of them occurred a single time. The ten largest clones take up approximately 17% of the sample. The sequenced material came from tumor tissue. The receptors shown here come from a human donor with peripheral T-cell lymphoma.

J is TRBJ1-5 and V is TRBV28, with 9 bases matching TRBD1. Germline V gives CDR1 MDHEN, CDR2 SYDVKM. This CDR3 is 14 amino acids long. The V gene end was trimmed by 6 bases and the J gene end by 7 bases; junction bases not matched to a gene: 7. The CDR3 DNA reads TGTGCCAGCAGCCATGGACAGGGGCGCCAGCCCCAGCATTTT. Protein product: CASSHGQGRQPQHF.

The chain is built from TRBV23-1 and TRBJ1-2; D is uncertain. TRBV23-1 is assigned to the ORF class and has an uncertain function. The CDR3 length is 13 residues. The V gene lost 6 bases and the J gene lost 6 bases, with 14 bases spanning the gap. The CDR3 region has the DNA TGCGCCAGCAGCTTGGATCAGACGGATGGCTACACCTTC. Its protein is CASSLDQTDGYTF.

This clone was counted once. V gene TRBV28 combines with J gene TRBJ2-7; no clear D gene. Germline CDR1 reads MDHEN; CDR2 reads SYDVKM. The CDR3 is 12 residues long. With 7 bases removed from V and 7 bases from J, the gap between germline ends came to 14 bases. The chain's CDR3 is CASKTIREEQYF. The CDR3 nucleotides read TGTGCCAGCAAAACTATTCGAGAGGAGCAGTACTTC.

This CDR3 reads CSVEEVGFRNEQFF. CDR3 DNA sequence: TGCAGCGTTGAAGAAGTGGGTTTCCGAAATGAGCAGTTCTTC. The chain employs TRBV29-1 and TRBJ2-1; D gene unclear. Germline V gene data show CDR1 as SQVTM and CDR2 as ANQGSEA. V was trimmed by 0 bases and J by 7 bases, leaving 13 bases between them. This CDR3 region has 14 residues.

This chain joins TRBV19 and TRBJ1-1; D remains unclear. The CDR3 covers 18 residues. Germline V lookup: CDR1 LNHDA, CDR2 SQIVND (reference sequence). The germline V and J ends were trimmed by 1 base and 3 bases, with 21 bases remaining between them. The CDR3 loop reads CASSIAGFTGWMDTEAFF. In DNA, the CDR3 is TGTGCCAGTAGTATAGCCGGGTTTACTGGCTGGATGGACACTGAAGCTTTCTTT. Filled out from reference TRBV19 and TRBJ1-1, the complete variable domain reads DGGITQSPKYLFRKEGQNVTLSCEQNLNHDAMYWYRQDPGQGLRLIYYSQIVNDFQKGDIAEGYSVSREKKESFPLTVTSAQKNPTAFYLCASSIAGFTGWMDTEAFFGQGTRLTVV.

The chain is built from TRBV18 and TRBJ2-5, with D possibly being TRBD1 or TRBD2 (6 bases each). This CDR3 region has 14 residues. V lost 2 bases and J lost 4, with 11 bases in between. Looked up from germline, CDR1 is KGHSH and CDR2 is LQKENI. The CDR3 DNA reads TGTGCCAGCTCACCAAAACAGGGAGGAGAGACCCAGTACTTC. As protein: CASSPKQGGETQYF.

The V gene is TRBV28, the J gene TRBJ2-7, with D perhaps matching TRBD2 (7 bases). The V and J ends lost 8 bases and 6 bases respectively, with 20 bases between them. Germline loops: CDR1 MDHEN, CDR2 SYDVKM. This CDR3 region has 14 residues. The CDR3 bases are TGTGCCAGCGAATCCGGCGGGGGCCTAATCGAGCAGTACTTC. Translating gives CASESGGGLIEQYF.

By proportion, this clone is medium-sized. Here the CDR3 reads CASSSGIVNYGYTF. In nucleotides, the CDR3 is TGCGCCAGCAGCTCGGGCATTGTTAACTATGGCTACACCTTC. This chain uses TRBV5-1 with TRBJ1-2, with D unclear. The CDR3 sequence is 14 residues long. Germline-derived CDR1 and CDR2 are SGHRS and YFSETQ. V was shortened by 3 bases and J by 1 base, with 10 bases between the two germline ends.

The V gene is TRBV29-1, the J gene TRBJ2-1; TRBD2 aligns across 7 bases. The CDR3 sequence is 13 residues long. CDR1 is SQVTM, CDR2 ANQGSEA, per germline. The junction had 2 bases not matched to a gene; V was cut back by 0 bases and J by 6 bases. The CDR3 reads CSVEDGRFNEQFF. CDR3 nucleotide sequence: TGCAGCGTTGAAGACGGGAGGTTCAATGAGCAGTTCTTC.

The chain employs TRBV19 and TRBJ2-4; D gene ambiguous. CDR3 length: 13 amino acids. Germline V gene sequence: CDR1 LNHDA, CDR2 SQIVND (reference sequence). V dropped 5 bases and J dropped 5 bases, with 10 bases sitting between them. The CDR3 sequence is CASSALTQNIQYF. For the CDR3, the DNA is TGTGCCAGTAGTGCCTTAACCCAAAACATTCAGTACTTC.

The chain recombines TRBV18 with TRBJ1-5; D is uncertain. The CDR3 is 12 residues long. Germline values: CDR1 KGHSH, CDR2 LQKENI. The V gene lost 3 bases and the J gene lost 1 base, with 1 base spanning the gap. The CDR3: CASSPSNQPQHF. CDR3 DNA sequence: TGTGCCAGCTCACCGAGCAATCAGCCCCAGCATTTT. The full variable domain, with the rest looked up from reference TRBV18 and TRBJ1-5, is NAGVMQNPRHLVRRRGQEARLRCSPMKGHSHVYWYRQLPEEGLKFMVYLQKENIIDESGMPKERFSAEFPKEGPSILRIQQVVRGDSAAYFCASSPSNQPQHFGDGTRLSIL.

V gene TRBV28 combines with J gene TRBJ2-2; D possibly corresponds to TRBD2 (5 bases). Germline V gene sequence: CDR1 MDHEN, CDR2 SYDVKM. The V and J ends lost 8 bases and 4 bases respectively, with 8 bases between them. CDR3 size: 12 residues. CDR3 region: CASRRVTGELFF. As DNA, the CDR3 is TGTGCCAGCCGGCGGGTCACCGGGGAGCTGTTTTTT. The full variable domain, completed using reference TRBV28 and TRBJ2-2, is DVKVTQSSRYLVKRTGEKVFLECVQDMDHENMFWYRQDPGLGLRLIYFSYDVKMKEKGDIPEGYSVSREKKERFSLILESASTNQTSMYLCASRRVTGELFFGEGSRLTVL.

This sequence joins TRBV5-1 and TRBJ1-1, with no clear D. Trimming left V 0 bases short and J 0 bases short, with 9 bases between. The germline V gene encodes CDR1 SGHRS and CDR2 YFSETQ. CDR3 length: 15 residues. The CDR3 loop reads CASSLEGDMNTEAFF. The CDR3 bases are TGCGCCAGCAGCTTGGAGGGAGACATGAACACTGAAGCTTTCTTT.

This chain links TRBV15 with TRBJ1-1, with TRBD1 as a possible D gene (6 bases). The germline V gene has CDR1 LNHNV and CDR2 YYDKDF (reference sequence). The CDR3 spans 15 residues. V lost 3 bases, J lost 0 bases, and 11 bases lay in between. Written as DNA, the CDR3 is TGTGCCACCAGCAGGGGAGGGGGAGTGAACACTGAAGCTTTCTTT. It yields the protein CATSRGGGVNTEAFF.

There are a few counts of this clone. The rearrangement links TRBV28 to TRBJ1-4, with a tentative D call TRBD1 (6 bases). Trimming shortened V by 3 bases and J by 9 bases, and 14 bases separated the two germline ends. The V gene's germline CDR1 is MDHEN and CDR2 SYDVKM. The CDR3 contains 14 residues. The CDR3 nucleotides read TGTGCCAGCAGTTTCAGGGGAGAGGGTAAAAAACTGTTTTTT. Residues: CASSFRGEGKKLFF.